In this sample, the clone carrying this TCR beta chain is medium-sized. Its antigen is unidentified. Since the library was made to target alpha chains, this beta chain is a stray read and its abundance is not meaningful. TCRdb re-analysed the 5' RACE reads in MiXCR, keeping a single row per CDR3 protein. The top ten hold 20% to 25% of the sample, which has fewer than 2,500 distinct CDR3 sequences, about 36% seen once. These data are taken from a study of spatial heterogeneity in lung cancer. For the study at large: The average count in raw reads for each unique TCR and UMI combination exceeded 9.5 appearances.

Overall study findings and caveats: Mutation tallies in tumors tracked expanded intratumoral alpha and beta TCR counts. Sequencing reached an estimated coverage of tumor T cells that was only roughly 7% for alpha chains and about 13% for beta chains.

The length of the CDR3 is 13 residues. Trimming pared 0 bases from V and 7 bases from J, leaving 8 bases between. Germline-derived CDR1 and CDR2 are SGDLS and YYNGEE. Specified time point: sample taken at primary tumor resection. V is TRBV9 and J is TRBJ2-1, with D possibly matching TRBD1 (5 bases). This receptor was obtained from a male donor with early-stage non-small cell lung cancer. Material: lung tumor tissue, obtained at surgery. CDR3 loop: CASSVAGPNEQFF. Here the CDR3 DNA reads TGTGCCAGCAGCGTAGCAGGGCCGAATGAGCAGTTCTTC.